Sequencing of this T cell receptor beta chain was carried out in a study of CD8+ T cells in alopecia areata. Study-level findings and limits: Sequences from scalp samples also cover resident alphabeta T cells of normal skin. Lesional tissue from the scalp (especially in alopecia totalis/universalis) showed higher clonality than normal scalp.

cDNA prepared by RNA extraction and subsequent reverse transcription served as the template for sequencing. Clones were read by immunoSEQ multiplex PCR, and TCRdb kept only the in-frame ones, dropping some. This table has under 150,000 clones, less than 50% appearing once. Lesional scalp tissue (obtained by punch biopsy) and peripheral blood were collected from alopecia areata patients. CD4+ and CD8+ T cells were sorted from PBMCs. The CDR3 has 18 amino acids. Germline CDR1 reads SGHAT; CDR2 reads FQNNGV. With V trimmed by 1 base and J by 11 bases, 12 bases remained unmatched. This clone was counted only a few times. Its antigen remains unknown.

This sequence was found in a human donor with alopecia areata. Material for sequencing was NKG2D-low CD8+ T cells sorted from blood. This chain connects TRBV11-2 to TRBJ2-1, with TRBD2 matching over 15 bases. CDR3: CASSLVGTSGRPPSQQFF. CDR3 DNA: TGTGCCAGCAGCTTAGTAGGGACTAGCGGGAGGCCGCCATCCCAGCAGTTCTTC.